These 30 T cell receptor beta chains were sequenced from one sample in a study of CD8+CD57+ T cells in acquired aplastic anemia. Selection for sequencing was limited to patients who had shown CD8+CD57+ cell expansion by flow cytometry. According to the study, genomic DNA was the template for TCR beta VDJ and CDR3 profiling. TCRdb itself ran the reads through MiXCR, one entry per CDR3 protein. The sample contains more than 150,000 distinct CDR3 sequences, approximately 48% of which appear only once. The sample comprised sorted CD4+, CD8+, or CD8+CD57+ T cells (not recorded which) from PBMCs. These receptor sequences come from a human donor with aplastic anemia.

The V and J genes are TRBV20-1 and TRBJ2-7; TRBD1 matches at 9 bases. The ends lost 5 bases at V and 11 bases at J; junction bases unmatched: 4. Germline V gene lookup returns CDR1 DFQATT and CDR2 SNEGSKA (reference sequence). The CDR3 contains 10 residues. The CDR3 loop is CSAQRDREYF. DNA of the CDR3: TGCAGTGCTCAGCGGGACAGGGAGTACTTC.

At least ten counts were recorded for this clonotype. CDR3 coding DNA: TGTGCCAGAAATAGCGGGGGGACAGATACGCAGTATTTT. This sequence encodes CARNSGGTDTQYF. The rearrangement uses TRBV2 and TRBJ2-3, with 10 bases identical to TRBD2. This CDR3 is built from 13 residues. J was trimmed by 3 bases and V by 9 bases; bases with no gene match: 3. From germline, CDR1 is SNHLY and CDR2 FYNNEI.

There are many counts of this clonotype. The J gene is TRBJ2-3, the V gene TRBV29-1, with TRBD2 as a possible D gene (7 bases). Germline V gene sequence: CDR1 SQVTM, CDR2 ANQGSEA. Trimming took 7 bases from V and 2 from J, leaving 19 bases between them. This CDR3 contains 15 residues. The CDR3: CSAPRGGGYTDTQYF. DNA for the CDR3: TGCAGCGCCCCGAGGGGGGGGGGATACACAGATACGCAGTATTTT.

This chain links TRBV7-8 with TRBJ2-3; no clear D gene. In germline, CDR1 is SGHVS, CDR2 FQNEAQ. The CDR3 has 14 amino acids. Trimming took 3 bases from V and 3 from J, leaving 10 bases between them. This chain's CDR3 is CASSFSHGTDTQYF. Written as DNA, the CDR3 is TGTGCCAGCAGCTTTTCCCACGGGACAGATACGCAGTATTTT.

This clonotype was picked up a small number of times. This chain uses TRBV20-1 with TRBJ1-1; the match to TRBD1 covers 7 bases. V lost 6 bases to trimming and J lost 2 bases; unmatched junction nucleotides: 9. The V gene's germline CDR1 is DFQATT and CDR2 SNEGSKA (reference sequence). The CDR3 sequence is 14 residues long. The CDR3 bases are TGCAGTGCCCGCGGGACAGCGGATAACACTGAAGCTTTCTTT. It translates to CSARGTADNTEAFF.

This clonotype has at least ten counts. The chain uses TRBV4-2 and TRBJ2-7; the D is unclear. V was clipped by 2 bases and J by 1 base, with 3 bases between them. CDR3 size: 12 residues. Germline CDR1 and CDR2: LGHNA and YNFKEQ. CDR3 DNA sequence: TGTGCCAGCAGCCAACCGTCCTACGAGCAGTACTTC. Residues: CASSQPSYEQYF.

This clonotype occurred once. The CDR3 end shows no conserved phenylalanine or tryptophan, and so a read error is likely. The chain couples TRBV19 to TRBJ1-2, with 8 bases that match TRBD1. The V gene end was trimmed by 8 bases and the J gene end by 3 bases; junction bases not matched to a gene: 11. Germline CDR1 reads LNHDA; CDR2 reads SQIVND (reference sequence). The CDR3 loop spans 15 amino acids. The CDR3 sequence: CASGTQTGGDYGYTL. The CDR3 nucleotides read TGTGCCAGTGGTACTCAAACAGGGGGTGACTATGGCTACACCCTC.

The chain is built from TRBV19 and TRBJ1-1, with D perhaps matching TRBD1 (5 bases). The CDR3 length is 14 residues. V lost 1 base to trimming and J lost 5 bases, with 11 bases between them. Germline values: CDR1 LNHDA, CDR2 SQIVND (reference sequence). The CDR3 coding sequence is TGTGCCAGTAGTATAGGCGGGGGTTGGACTGAAGCTTTCTTT. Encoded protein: CASSIGGGWTEAFF.

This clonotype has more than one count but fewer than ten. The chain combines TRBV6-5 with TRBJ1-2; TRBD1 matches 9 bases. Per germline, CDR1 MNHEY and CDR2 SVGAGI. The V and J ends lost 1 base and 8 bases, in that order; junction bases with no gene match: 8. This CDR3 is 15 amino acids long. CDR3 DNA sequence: TGTGCCAGCAGTTACTTAACAGGGGGCGCAAAGGGCTACACCTTC. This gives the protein CASSYLTGGAKGYTF.

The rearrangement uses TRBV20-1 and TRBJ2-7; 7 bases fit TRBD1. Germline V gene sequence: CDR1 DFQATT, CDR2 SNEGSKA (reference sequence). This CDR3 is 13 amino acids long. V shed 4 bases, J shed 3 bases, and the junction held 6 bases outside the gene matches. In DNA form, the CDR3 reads TGCAGTGCTACCGGGACAGTCGGCTACGAGCAGTACTTC. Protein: CSATGTVGYEQYF.

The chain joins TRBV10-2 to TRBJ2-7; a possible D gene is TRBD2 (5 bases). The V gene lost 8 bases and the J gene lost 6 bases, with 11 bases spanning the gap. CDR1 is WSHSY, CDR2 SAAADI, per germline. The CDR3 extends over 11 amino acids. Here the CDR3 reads CASEGAAEQYF. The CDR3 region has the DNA TGCGCCAGCGAAGGAGCGGCCGAGCAGTACTTC.

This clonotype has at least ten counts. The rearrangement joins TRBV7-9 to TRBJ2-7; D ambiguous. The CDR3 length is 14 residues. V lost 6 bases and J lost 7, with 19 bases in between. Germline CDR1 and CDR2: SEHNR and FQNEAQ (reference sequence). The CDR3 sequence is CASRTRHRGWEQYF. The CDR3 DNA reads TGTGCCAGCAGAACTCGACACCGAGGTTGGGAGCAGTACTTC. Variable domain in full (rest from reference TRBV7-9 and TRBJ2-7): DTGVSQNPRHKITKRGQNVTFRCDPISEHNRLYWYRQTLGQGPEFLTYFQNEAQLEKSRLLSDRFSAERPKGSFSTLEIQRTEQGDSAMYLCASRTRHRGWEQYFGPGTRLTVT.

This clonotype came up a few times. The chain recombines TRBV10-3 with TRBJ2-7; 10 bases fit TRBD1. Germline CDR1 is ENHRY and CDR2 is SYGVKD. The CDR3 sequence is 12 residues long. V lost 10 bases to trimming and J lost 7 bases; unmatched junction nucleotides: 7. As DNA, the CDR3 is TGTGCCACCACGGGACAGGGGCCTGAGCAGTACTTC. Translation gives CATTGQGPEQYF.

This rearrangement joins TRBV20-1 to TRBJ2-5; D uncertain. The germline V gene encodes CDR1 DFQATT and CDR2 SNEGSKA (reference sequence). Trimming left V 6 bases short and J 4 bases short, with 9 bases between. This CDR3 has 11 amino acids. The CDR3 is CSAGFRETQYF. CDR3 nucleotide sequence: TGCAGTGCGGGCTTCCGAGAGACCCAGTACTTC.

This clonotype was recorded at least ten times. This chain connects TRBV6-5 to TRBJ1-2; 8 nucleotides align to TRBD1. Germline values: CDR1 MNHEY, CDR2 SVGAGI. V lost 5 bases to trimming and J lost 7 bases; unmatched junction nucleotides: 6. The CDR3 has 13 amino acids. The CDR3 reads CASSEQGAFGYTF. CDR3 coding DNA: TGTGCCAGCAGTGAGCAGGGGGCCTTTGGCTACACCTTC.

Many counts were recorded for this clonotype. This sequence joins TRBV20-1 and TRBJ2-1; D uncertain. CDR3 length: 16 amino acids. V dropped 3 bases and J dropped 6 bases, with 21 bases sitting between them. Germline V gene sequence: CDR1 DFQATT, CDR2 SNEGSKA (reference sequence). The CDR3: CSASHRDGHPANEQFF. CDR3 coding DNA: TGCAGTGCTAGCCACCGCGACGGTCACCCTGCCAATGAGCAGTTCTTC.

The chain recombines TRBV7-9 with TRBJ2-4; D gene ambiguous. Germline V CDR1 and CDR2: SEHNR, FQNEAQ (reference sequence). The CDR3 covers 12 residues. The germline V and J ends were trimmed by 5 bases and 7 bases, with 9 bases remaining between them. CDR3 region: CASSPRENIQYF. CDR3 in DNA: TGTGCCAGCAGCCCACGTGAGAACATTCAGTACTTC. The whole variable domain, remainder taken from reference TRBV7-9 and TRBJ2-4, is DTGVSQNPRHKITKRGQNVTFRCDPISEHNRLYWYRQTLGQGPEFLTYFQNEAQLEKSRLLSDRFSAERPKGSFSTLEIQRTEQGDSAMYLCASSPRENIQYFGAGTRLSVL.

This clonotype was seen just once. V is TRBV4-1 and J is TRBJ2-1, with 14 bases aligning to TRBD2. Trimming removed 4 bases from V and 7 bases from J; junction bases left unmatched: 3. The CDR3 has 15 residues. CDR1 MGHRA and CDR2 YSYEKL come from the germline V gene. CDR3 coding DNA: TGCGCCAGCAGCCGACTAGCGGGAGGGAGGAATGAGCAGTTCTTC. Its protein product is CASSRLAGGRNEQFF.

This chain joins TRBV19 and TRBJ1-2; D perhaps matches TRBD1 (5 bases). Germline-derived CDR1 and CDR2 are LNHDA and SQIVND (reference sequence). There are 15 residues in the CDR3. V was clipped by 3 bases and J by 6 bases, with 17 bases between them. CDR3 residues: CASSMRGDHLNGYTF. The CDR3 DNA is TGTGCCAGTAGTATGAGAGGGGACCATCTTAATGGCTACACCTTC.

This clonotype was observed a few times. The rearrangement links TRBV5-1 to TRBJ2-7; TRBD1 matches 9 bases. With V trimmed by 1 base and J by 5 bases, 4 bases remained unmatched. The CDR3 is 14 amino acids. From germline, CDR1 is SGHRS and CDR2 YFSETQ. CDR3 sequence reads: CASSLRGQGNEQYF. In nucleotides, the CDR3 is TGCGCCAGCAGCTTGAGGGGACAGGGAAACGAGCAGTACTTC.

CDR3 in DNA: TGTGCCAGCAGCTATCCGGGACTAGTTCGTGATACGCAGTATTTT. This gives the protein CASSYPGLVRDTQYF. This chain uses TRBV5-4 with TRBJ2-3; 8 bases fit TRBD2. Germline-derived CDR1 and CDR2 are SGHNT and YYREEE (reference sequence). This CDR3 spans 15 amino acids. V lost 3 bases and J lost 6; bases outside the gene matches: 9.

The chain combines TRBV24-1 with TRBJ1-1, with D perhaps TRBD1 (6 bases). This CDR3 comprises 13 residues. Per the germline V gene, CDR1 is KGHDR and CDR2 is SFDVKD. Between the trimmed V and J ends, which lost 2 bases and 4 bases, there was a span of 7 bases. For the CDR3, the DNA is TGTGCCACCAGTGATTGGGGGGCCACTGAAGCTTTCTTT. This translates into CATSDWGATEAFF.

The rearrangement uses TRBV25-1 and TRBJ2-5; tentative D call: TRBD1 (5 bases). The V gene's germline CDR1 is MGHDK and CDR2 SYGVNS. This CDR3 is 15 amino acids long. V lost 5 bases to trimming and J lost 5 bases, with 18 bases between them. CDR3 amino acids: CASSSAAGKLETQYF. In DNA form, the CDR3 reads TGTGCCAGCAGTTCGGCGGCAGGGAAGTTGGAGACCCAGTACTTC.

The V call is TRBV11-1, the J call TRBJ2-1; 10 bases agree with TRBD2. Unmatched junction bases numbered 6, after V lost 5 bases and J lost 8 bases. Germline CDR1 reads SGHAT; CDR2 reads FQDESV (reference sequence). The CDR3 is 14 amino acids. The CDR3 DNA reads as TGTGCCAGCAGCCTAGGGCTAGCGGGAGATGAGCAGTTCTTC. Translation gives CASSLGLAGDEQFF.

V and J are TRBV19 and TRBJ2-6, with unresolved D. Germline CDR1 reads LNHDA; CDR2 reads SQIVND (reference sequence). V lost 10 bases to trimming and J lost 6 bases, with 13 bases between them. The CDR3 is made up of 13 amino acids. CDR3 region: CATQRSPANVLTF. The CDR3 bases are TGTGCCACGCAGAGATCGCCGGCCAACGTCCTGACTTTC.

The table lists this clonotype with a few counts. The CDR3 protein is CASSLPGRMNTEAFF. DNA of the CDR3: TGTGCCAGCAGCCTCCCCGGACGCATGAACACTGAAGCTTTCTTT. The chain has TRBV5-8 and TRBJ1-1; D remains ambiguous. The V and J ends lost 4 bases and 0 bases respectively, with 13 bases between them. CDR1 and CDR2 from the germline V gene are SGHTS and YDEGEE. The CDR3 has 15 amino acids.

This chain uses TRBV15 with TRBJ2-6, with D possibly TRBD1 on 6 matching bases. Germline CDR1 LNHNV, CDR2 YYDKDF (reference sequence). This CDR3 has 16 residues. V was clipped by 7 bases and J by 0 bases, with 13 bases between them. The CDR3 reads CATTTGPGSGANVLTF. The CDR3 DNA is TGTGCCACCACCACAGGGCCCGGCTCTGGGGCCAACGTCCTGACTTTC.

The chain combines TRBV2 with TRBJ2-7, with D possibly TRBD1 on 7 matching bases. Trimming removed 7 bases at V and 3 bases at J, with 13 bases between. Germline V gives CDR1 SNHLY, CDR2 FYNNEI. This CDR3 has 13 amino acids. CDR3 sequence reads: CASNGGGSYEQYF. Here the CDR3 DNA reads TGTGCCAGCAACGGAGGGGGCAGCTACGAGCAGTACTTC.

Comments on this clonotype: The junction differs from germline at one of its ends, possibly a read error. In nucleotides, the CDR3 is TGTGCCAGCACTCTCGGCGAGAGATACAGATTC. Its protein product is CASTLGERYRF. The chain couples TRBV2 to TRBJ1-2; no clear D gene. CDR1 and CDR2 from the germline V gene are SNHLY and FYNNEI. The CDR3 length is 11 residues.

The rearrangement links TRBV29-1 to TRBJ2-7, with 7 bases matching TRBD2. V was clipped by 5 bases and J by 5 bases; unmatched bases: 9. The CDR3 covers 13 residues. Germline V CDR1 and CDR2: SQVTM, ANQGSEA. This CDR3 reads CSVRPSGNNEQYF. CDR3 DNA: TGCAGCGTTCGACCTAGCGGAAACAACGAGCAGTACTTC.